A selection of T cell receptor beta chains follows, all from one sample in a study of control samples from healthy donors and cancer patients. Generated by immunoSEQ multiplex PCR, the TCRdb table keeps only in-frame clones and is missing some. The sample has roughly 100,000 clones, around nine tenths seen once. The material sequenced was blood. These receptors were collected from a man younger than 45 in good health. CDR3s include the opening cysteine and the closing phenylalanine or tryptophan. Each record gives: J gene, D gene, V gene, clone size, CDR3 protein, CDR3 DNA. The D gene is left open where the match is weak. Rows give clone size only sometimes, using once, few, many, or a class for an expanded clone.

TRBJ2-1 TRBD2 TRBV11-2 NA CASSLAGAGGPSNEQFF TGTGCCAGCAGCTTAGCGGGGGCGGGAGGGCCTAGCAATGAGCAGTTCTTC
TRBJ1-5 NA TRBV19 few CASMAYSNQPQHF TGTGCCAGTATGGCCTATAGCAATCAGCCCCAGCATTTT
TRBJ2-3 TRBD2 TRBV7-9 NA CASSLGLAGVGDTQYF TGTGCCAGCAGCTTAGGACTAGCGGGAGTAGGGGATACGCAGTATTTT
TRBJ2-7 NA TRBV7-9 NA CASSRDSGDSLLSYEQYF TGTGCCAGCAGCCGAGACAGCGGTGACAGCCTCCTCTCCTACGAGCAGTACTTC
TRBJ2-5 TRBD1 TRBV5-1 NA CASSLTTGGAGETQYF TGCGCCAGCAGCCTAACGACAGGGGGCGCGGGGGAGACCCAGTACTTC
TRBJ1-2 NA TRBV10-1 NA CASSESPGLGYTF TGCGCCAGCAGTGAGTCGCCAGGGCTCGGCTACACCTTC
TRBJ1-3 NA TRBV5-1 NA CASSFRGDAGNTIYF TGCGCCAGCAGCTTTCGGGGCGACGCTGGAAACACCATATATTTT
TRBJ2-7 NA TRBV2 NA CASSPRTAYEQYF TGTGCCAGCAGCCCCAGAACGGCTTACGAGCAGTACTTC
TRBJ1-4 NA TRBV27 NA CASSLSLGAGDEKLFF TGTGCCAGCAGTTTATCGTTGGGGGCGGGGGATGAAAAACTGTTTTTT
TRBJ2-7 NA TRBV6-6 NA CASRGSTYEQYF TGTGCCAGCAGGGGAAGTACCTACGAGCAGTACTTC
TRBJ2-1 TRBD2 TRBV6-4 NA CASSDSGLAGGPNNEQFF TGTGCCAGCAGTGACTCGGGACTAGCGGGAGGGCCAAACAATGAGCAGTTCTTC
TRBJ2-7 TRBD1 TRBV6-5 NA CASSNRDRGRGEQYF TGTGCCAGCAGCAACCGGGACAGGGGGCGCGGGGAGCAGTACTTC
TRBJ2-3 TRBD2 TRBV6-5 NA CAIGTSGTDTQYF TGTGCCATAGGGACTAGCGGCACAGATACGCAGTATTTT
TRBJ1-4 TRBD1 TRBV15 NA CATSMGQANEKLFF TGTGCCACCAGCATGGGACAGGCCAATGAAAAACTGTTTTTT
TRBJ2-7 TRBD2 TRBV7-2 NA CASSLSSAGGPYKYEQYF TGTGCCAGCAGCTTATCTTCAGCGGGAGGGCCTTATAAGTACGAGCAGTACTTC
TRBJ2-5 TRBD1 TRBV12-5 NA CASGSGQVEETQYF TGTGCTAGTGGTTCGGGACAGGTGGAAGAGACCCAGTACTTC
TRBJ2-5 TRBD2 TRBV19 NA CASSIFASGETQYF TGTGCCAGTAGTATTTTCGCTAGCGGAGAGACCCAGTACTTC
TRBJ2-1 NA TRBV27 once CASSQNPGNEQFF TGTGCCAGCAGTCAAAACCCGGGCAATGAGCAGTTCTTC
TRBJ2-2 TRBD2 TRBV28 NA CASSLNPGLAGATGELFF TGTGCCAGCAGTTTAAATCCCGGGCTAGCGGGAGCCACCGGGGAGCTGTTTTTT
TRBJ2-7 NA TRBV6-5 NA CASSYSRGHEQYF TGTGCCAGCAGTTACTCGCGGGGCCACGAGCAGTACTTC
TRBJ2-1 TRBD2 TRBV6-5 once CASSSLAGGVYNEQFF TGTGCCAGCAGTTCCCTAGCGGGAGGGGTCTACAATGAGCAGTTCTTC
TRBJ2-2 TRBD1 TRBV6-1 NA CASSEWTGGTAGELFF TGTGCCAGCAGTGAATGGACAGGGGGCACGGCCGGGGAGCTGTTTTTT
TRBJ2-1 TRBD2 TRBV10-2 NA CASSESRLAGRREQFF TGCGCCAGCAGTGAGTCTCGCCTAGCGGGACGACGTGAGCAGTTCTTC
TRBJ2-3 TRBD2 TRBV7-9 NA CASSLLAGGGDTQYF TGTGCCAGCAGCTTACTAGCGGGAGGAGGAGATACGCAGTATTTT
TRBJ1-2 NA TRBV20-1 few CSASRRNGFAGGYTF TGCAGTGCTAGTCGGAGGAACGGATTCGCGGGTGGCTACACCTTC
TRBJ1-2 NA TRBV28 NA CASSPRGYGYGYTF TGTGCCAGCAGCCCCAGGGGATACGGCTATGGCTACACCTTC
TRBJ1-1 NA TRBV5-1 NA CASSSSLSWRGNTEAFF TGCGCCAGCAGCTCATCGCTGTCTTGGAGGGGGAACACTGAAGCTTTCTTT
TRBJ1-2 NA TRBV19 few CASSIGRQQANYGYTF TGTGCCAGTAGTATAGGGCGGCAGCAAGCTAACTATGGCTACACCTTC
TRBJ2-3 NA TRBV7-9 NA CASSLGITDTQYF TGTGCCAGCAGCTTAGGGATCACAGATACGCAGTATTTT
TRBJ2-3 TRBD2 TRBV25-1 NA CASGDHSGRAWTDTQYF TGTGCCAGCGGAGACCATAGCGGGAGGGCCTGGACAGATACGCAGTATTTT
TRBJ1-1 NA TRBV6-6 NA CASSYPGRMNTEAFF TGTGCCAGCAGTTACCCCGGGAGAATGAACACTGAAGCTTTCTTT
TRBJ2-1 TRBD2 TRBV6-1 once CASSEAITSGFSYNEQFF TGTGCCAGCAGTGAAGCGATCACTAGCGGGTTCTCCTACAATGAGCAGTTCTTC
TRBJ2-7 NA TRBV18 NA CASSPPSSYEQYF TGTGCCAGCTCACCACCTTCGTCCTACGAGCAGTACTTC
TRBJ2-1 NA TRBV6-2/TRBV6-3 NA CASSWGTASTEQFF TGTGCCAGCAGTTGGGGGACTGCCTCAACTGAGCAGTTCTTC
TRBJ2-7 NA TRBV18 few CASSSTRGSGSLGQYF TGTGCCAGCTCATCCACCCGGGGCAGTGGGTCCCTAGGGCAGTACTTC
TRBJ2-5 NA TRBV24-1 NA CATSEYGIQETQYF TGTGCCACCAGCGAGTACGGGATCCAAGAGACCCAGTACTTC
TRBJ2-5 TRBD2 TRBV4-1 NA CASSQSVGVAGASETQYF TGCGCCAGCAGCCAATCCGTGGGGGTAGCGGGAGCCTCCGAGACCCAGTACTTC
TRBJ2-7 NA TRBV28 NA CASSLLSGSYEQYF TGTGCCAGCAGTTTATTGTCTGGCTCCTACGAGCAGTACTTC
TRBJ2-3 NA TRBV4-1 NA CASSQEKYPNVIGTDTQYF TGCGCCAGCAGCCAAGAAAAGTATCCGAACGTCATAGGCACAGATACGCAGTATTTT
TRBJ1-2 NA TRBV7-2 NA CASSLAMGGSLGGYTF TGTGCCAGCAGCTTAGCGATGGGAGGATCACTGGGGGGCTACACCTTC
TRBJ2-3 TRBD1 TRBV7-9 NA CASSLGGQFTDTQYF TGTGCCAGCAGCTTAGGGGGACAGTTCACAGATACGCAGTATTTT
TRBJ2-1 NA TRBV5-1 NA CASKLSPGVGEQFF TGCGCCAGCAAGCTCTCACCAGGAGTGGGTGAGCAGTTCTTC
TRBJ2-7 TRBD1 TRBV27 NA CASSPYRGGEQYF TGTGCCAGCAGTCCATACAGGGGCGGCGAGCAGTACTTC
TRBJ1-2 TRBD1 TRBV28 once CASSPDRWGYGYTF TGTGCCAGCAGTCCGGACAGGTGGGGCTATGGCTACACCTTC
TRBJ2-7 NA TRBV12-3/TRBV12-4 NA CASRRGRTYEQYF TGTGCCAGCAGGCGGGGCCGGACCTACGAGCAGTACTTC